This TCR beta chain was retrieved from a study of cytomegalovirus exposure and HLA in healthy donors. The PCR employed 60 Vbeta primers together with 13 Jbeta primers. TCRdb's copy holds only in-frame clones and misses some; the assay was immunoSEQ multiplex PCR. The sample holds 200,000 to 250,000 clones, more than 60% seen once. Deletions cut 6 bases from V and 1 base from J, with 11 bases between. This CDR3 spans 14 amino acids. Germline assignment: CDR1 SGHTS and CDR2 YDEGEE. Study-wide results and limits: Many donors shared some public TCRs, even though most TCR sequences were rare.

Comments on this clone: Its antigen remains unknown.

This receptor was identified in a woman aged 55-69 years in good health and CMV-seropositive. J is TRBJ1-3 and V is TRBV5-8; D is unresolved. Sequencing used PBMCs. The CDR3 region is CASTPRGSGNTIYF. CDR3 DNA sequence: TGTGCCAGCACCCCGCGGGGATCTGGAAACACCATATATTTT.